This passage covers 30 T cell receptor beta chains from one sample sequenced in a study of T cells in Graves' hyperthyroidism and ophthalmopathy. Amplified regions were TCR beta CDR3 sequences from RNA transcripts. RT-PCR in the first round (using the HTBI primer set) targeted the TCR CDR3. TCRdb independently ran MiXCR on the multiplex PCR reads; one entry per CDR3 protein. The sample includes about 400,000 distinct CDR3 sequences, roughly an eighth of them seen just once. Material for sequencing was blood. The source is a man aged 45-65 years with Graves' ophthalmopathy.

This chain joins TRBV15 and TRBJ2-1; D is possibly TRBD2 (6 bases). CDR3 size: 17 residues. Germline V lookup: CDR1 LNHNV, CDR2 YYDKDF (reference sequence). V was cut by 5 bases and J by 0 bases, with 17 bases left in between. CDR3 nucleotide sequence: TGTGCCACCAGCGGCGACACTAGCTACAACTCCTACAATGAGCAGTTCTTC. Its translation is CATSGDTSYNSYNEQFF.

The gene calls are TRBV2 and TRBJ1-2; maybe TRBD1 (5 bases). The CDR3 is 14 residues long. CDR1 and CDR2 (germline): SNHLY, FYNNEI. Trimming pared 8 bases from V and 1 base from J, leaving 14 bases between. The CDR3, as DNA: TGTGCCAGCGGTGGGACGGGAAATAACTATGGCTACACCTTC. Protein product: CASGGTGNNYGYTF. Drawing the rest from reference TRBV2 and TRBJ1-2, the complete variable domain is EPEVTQTPSHQVTQMGQEVILRCVPISNHLYFYWYRQILGQKVEFLVSFYNNEISEKSEIFDDQFSVERPDGSNFTLKIRSTKLEDSAMYFCASGGTGNNYGYTFGSGTRLTVV.

This clonotype showed up many times. The chain couples TRBV7-2 to TRBJ2-7; 7 bases fit TRBD1. The germline CDR1 and CDR2 sequences are SGHTA and FQGNSA. The CDR3 consists of 17 residues. V shed 3 bases, J shed 2 bases, and the junction held 13 bases outside the gene matches. The CDR3 here is CASSFRSNRGVPYEQYF. The CDR3 DNA reads TGTGCCAGCAGCTTCAGAAGCAACAGGGGAGTCCCCTACGAGCAGTACTTC.

This clonotype came up many times. The chain links TRBV5-1 to TRBJ2-1, with 10 bases lining up with TRBD1. J gave up 3 bases and V 4 bases, and 7 bases lay outside the gene matches. The CDR3 consists of 16 residues. CDR1 and CDR2 (germline): SGHRS, YFSETQ. In nucleotides, the CDR3 is TGCGCCAGCAGCCCCCCGGACAGGGGGATCTACAATGAGCAGTTCTTC. It encodes CASSPPDRGIYNEQFF.

In DNA, the CDR3 is TGTGCCAGCAGTTTATTTAAAGGGACGGGGCGACACGCAGATACGCAGTATTTT. Translated: CASSLFKGTGRHADTQYF. The chain carries TRBV28 and TRBJ2-3; perhaps D is TRBD1 or TRBD2 (5 bases each). The CDR3 is 18 amino acids. V lost 1 base and J 4 bases, leaving 21 bases between the germline ends. In germline, CDR1 is MDHEN, CDR2 SYDVKM.

This clonotype was seen at least ten times. The DNA of the CDR3 is TGCAGTGCTAGAGATGGACTAGCGGGATACACAGATACGCAGTATTTT. Translated: CSARDGLAGYTDTQYF. This rearrangement joins TRBV20-1 to TRBJ2-3; TRBD2 agrees at 12 bases. J lost 2 bases, V lost 0 bases, and 3 bases had no gene match. The CDR3 is 16 residues long. The germline gives CDR1 DFQATT, CDR2 SNEGSKA (reference sequence).

The genes are TRBV30 and TRBJ2-2, with TRBD2 matching 12 bases. Looked up from germline, CDR1 is GTSNPN and CDR2 is SVGIG (reference sequence). V shed 1 base and J 15 bases; nucleotides not matched to a gene: 12. The CDR3 spans 15 residues. CDR3 loop: CAWSGLAGVGSEVFF. The CDR3 DNA reads as TGTGCCTGGAGTGGACTAGCGGGAGTGGGATCTGAGGTGTTTTTT.

The chain recombines TRBV13 with TRBJ2-7; D is unclear. Per the germline V gene, CDR1 is PRHDT and CDR2 is FYEKMQ (reference sequence). The V end was cut by 0 bases, the J end by 0 bases, with 9 bases between. The length of the CDR3 is 15 residues. Here the CDR3 reads CASSLGGGISYEQYF. The CDR3 DNA reads TGTGCCAGCAGCTTAGGAGGCGGTATCTCCTACGAGCAGTACTTC.

Many counts were recorded for this clonotype. J is TRBJ2-7 and V is TRBV18; D is tentatively TRBD1 or TRBD2 (5 bases each). CDR1 and CDR2 from the germline V gene are KGHSH and LQKENI. Trimming removed 1 base at V and 4 bases at J, with 17 bases between. This CDR3 region has 16 residues. This CDR3 reads CASSPQGLASQYEQYF. DNA for the CDR3: TGTGCCAGCTCACCACAGGGGCTAGCCTCCCAGTACGAGCAGTACTTC.

Notes on this clonotype: A much larger clone lies one base from this, so it may be a read error. This chain links TRBV12-3 or TRBV12-4 with TRBJ1-1; D gene ambiguous. The V gene lost 8 bases and the J gene lost 5 bases, with 18 bases spanning the gap. This CDR3 is 14 amino acids long. CDR3 DNA: TGTGCCAGCGGCCAACCGTCTAAAAGAACTGAAGCTTTCTTT. Protein: CASGQPSKRTEAFF.

This clonotype has a count of ten or more. This chain connects TRBV10-2 to TRBJ2-7, with D possibly being TRBD1 or TRBD2 (5 bases each). This CDR3 contains 12 residues. The V end was cut by 5 bases, the J end by 5 bases, with 10 bases between. Germline V gives CDR1 WSHSY, CDR2 SAAADI. CDR3 loop: CASSPGTHEQYF. The CDR3 DNA is TGCGCCAGCAGTCCCGGGACCCACGAGCAGTACTTC.

This clonotype occurred many times. The chain couples TRBV28 to TRBJ2-7; the match to TRBD2 covers 15 bases. Germline V gene sequence: CDR1 MDHEN, CDR2 SYDVKM. The trim removed 4 bases at V and 4 bases at J, leaving 2 bases unmatched. CDR3 length: 15 amino acids. Here the CDR3 DNA reads TGTGCCAGCAGTTACGGACTAGCGGGGGGGTACGAGCAGTACTTC. Its translation: CASSYGLAGGYEQYF.

This clonotype was observed at least ten times. The chain joins TRBV28 to TRBJ2-1; D gene uncertain. CDR3 size: 14 residues. V gave up 3 bases and J gave up 5 bases, with 11 bases separating them. The germline gives CDR1 MDHEN, CDR2 SYDVKM. For the CDR3, the DNA is TGTGCCAGCAGTTTTGTCATAGCCCACAATGAGCAGTTCTTC. Encoded protein: CASSFVIAHNEQFF. Full variable domain (rest looked up from reference TRBV28 and TRBJ2-1): DVKVTQSSRYLVKRTGEKVFLECVQDMDHENMFWYRQDPGLGLRLIYFSYDVKMKEKGDIPEGYSVSREKKERFSLILESASTNQTSMYLCASSFVIAHNEQFFGPGTRLTVL.

There are many counts of this clonotype. The V and J genes are TRBV7-9 and TRBJ2-7; 7 bases agree with TRBD1. Unmatched junction bases numbered 4, after V lost 3 bases and J lost 2 bases. Germline loops: CDR1 SEHNR, CDR2 FQNEAQ (reference sequence). The length of the CDR3 is 14 residues. CDR3 in DNA: TGTGCCAGCAGCTTGGGGACAGTCGCCTACGAGCAGTACTTC. Translated: CASSLGTVAYEQYF. Variable domain in full (rest from reference TRBV7-9 and TRBJ2-7): DTGVSQNPRHKITKRGQNVTFRCDPISEHNRLYWYRQTLGQGPEFLTYFQNEAQLEKSRLLSDRFSAERPKGSFSTLEIQRTEQGDSAMYLCASSLGTVAYEQYFGPGTRLTVT.

This clonotype was found many times. Here the CDR3 reads CASSLGSGRFYNEQFF. Here the CDR3 DNA reads TGTGCCAGCAGTTTAGGGAGCGGGAGGTTCTACAATGAGCAGTTCTTC. The rearrangement links TRBV6-1 to TRBJ2-1; the match to TRBD2 covers 9 bases. V lost 5 bases, J lost 3 bases, and 8 bases stayed unmatched. Germline V gives CDR1 MNHNS, CDR2 SASEGT. CDR3 length: 16 amino acids.

As to this clonotype: This may arise from a read error, as a much more abundant clone is one base away. V gene TRBV12-3 or TRBV12-4 combines with J gene TRBJ2-3, with 7 nucleotides matching TRBD2. The CDR3 spans 16 residues. CDR3 protein: CASGLGLAESTDTQYF. Here the CDR3 DNA reads TGTGCCAGCGGTTTAGGTCTAGCGGAGAGCACAGATACGCAGTATTTT.

The sample holds many counts of this clonotype. The chain employs TRBV10-3 and TRBJ1-4; D is unresolved. V lost 6 bases and J lost 4, with 15 bases in between. The CDR3 contains 15 residues. CDR1 ENHRY and CDR2 SYGVKD come from the germline V gene. CDR3 in DNA: TGTGCCATCAGCCCCGATCGAGGGATTAATGAAAAACTGTTTTTT. It specifies CAISPDRGINEKLFF.

This clonotype was recorded at least ten times. The J gene is TRBJ2-1, the V gene TRBV6-2 or TRBV6-3, with D hard to call. Trimming stripped 5 bases from V and 4 bases from J, with 21 bases between. Looked up from germline, CDR1 is MNHEY and CDR2 is SVGEGT. This CDR3 contains 17 residues. The CDR3 protein is CASSQLLPTKRYNEQFF. Written as DNA, the CDR3 is TGTGCCAGCAGTCAACTCCTCCCTACTAAACGATACAATGAGCAGTTCTTC.

This clonotype occurred a few times. J is TRBJ2-4 and V is TRBV12-3 or TRBV12-4; D may match TRBD1 or TRBD2 (5 bases each). V was shortened by 2 bases and J by 1 base, with 9 bases between the two germline ends. This CDR3 is built from 15 residues. The CDR3 DNA follows: TGTGCCAGCAGTTTACCCGGGACGGCCAAAAACATTCAGTACTTC. It codes for CASSLPGTAKNIQYF.

This clonotype has more than one count but fewer than ten. The rearrangement uses TRBV4-2 and TRBJ2-7, with TRBD1 as a possible D gene (5 bases). The V gene lost 1 base and the J gene lost 3 bases, with 16 bases spanning the gap. CDR3 length: 16 residues. Germline-derived CDR1 and CDR2 are LGHNA and YNFKEQ. The CDR3 nucleotides are TGTGCCAGCAGCCAAGTACAGGACGATCCTTACTACGAGCAGTACTTC. Protein sequence: CASSQVQDDPYYEQYF.

This clonotype was seen a few times. The chain couples TRBV9 to TRBJ2-3, with TRBD2 matching over 9 bases. CDR1 SGDLS and CDR2 YYNGEE come from the germline V gene. Trimming took 2 bases from V and 5 from J; bases not matched to a gene: 3. The CDR3 spans 14 residues. CDR3 bases: TGTGCCAGCAGCGTGGGACTAGCAAAAGATACGCAGTATTTT. This encodes CASSVGLAKDTQYF.

Only a few counts were recorded for this clonotype. The chain has TRBV9 and TRBJ2-1, with 7 bases matching TRBD1. The germline CDR1 and CDR2 sequences are SGDLS and YYNGEE. Losses at the gene ends were 4 bases for V and 4 bases for J; bases not matched to a gene: 8. This CDR3 comprises 15 residues. The CDR3 nucleotides read TGTGCCAGCAGCAGATCCCAGACAGGGTACAATGAGCAGTTCTTC. As protein: CASSRSQTGYNEQFF.

This clonotype was recorded at least ten times. The V and J genes are TRBV29-1 and TRBJ2-5; D is ambiguous. Looked up from germline, CDR1 is SQVTM and CDR2 is ANQGSEA. Trimming cost V 8 bases and J 5 bases, with 18 bases left between them. The CDR3 runs 13 residues. CDR3 sequence: CSLMVTAWETQYF. The CDR3 region has the DNA TGCAGCCTCATGGTTACGGCGTGGGAGACCCAGTACTTC.

The chain is built from TRBV20-1 and TRBJ2-1; 8 nucleotides align to TRBD2. J lost 1 base, V lost 3 bases, and 2 bases had no gene match. The germline V gene encodes CDR1 DFQATT and CDR2 SNEGSKA (reference sequence). This CDR3 is built from 14 residues. This CDR3 reads CSASTGGSYNEQFF. CDR3 in DNA: TGCAGTGCTAGTACGGGAGGGTCCTACAATGAGCAGTTCTTC.

This clonotype came up many times. This chain joins TRBV12-3 or TRBV12-4 and TRBJ2-5; D is unresolved. V lost 6 bases to trimming and J lost 4 bases, with 12 bases between them. This CDR3 comprises 13 residues. CDR3 in DNA: TGTGCCAGCAGCTTAACAACGGGAGAGACCCAGTACTTC. The encoded protein is CASSLTTGETQYF.

This clonotype was seen many times. This chain uses TRBV13 with TRBJ2-7; 16 bases agree with TRBD2. The CDR3 runs to 16 residues. Germline lookup yields CDR1 PRHDT and CDR2 FYEKMQ (reference sequence). J lost 2 bases, V lost 5 bases, and 3 bases had no gene match. The CDR3 loop reads CASSEGLAGGPYEQYF. In DNA, the CDR3 is TGTGCCAGCAGCGAGGGACTAGCGGGAGGGCCCTACGAGCAGTACTTC.

There are a few counts of this clonotype. The chain carries TRBV10-3 and TRBJ2-7; 7 positions match TRBD2. Trimming at V came to 6 bases and at J to 2 bases, leaving 10 bases not matched to a gene. CDR3 length equals 15 residues. CDR1 is ENHRY and CDR2 is SYGVKD in the germline V gene. CDR3 nucleotides: TGTGCCATCAGCCCCACTGGCGGGAGCGCCTACGAGCAGTACTTC. Its translation is CAISPTGGSAYEQYF.

This clonotype was seen at least ten times. The V call is TRBV19, the J call TRBJ2-1; the D is unclear. V was clipped by 3 bases and J by 9 bases, with 27 bases between them. The CDR3 contains 18 residues. Germline V gene sequence: CDR1 LNHDA, CDR2 SQIVND (reference sequence). The CDR3 nucleotides are TGTGCCAGTAGTATCTTAAGCCCACAGAGAGGTCTAGGAGCTGAGCAGTTCTTC. Protein product: CASSILSPQRGLGAEQFF.

The sample holds many counts of this clonotype. The rearrangement uses TRBV2 and TRBJ2-7; D is uncertain. V was pared by 4 bases and J by 8 bases, with 15 bases between. The CDR3 contains 13 residues. CDR1 is SNHLY, CDR2 FYNNEI, per germline. The CDR3 DNA follows: TGTGCCAGCAGTGGCCCGGACGACGGCAAGCAGTACTTC. It yields the protein CASSGPDDGKQYF.

The genes are TRBV6-6 and TRBJ1-3; D unresolved. Germline V gene data show CDR1 as MNHNY and CDR2 as SVGAGI (reference sequence). This CDR3 comprises 14 residues. V lost 0 bases to trimming and J lost 1 base, with 4 bases between them. CDR3: CASSYSGSGNTIYF. CDR3 in DNA: TGTGCCAGCAGTTACTCGGGTTCTGGAAACACCATATATTTT.